This TCR beta chain came from a study of cytomegalovirus exposure and HLA in healthy donors. The PCR employed 60 Vbeta primers together with 13 Jbeta primers. Here immunoSEQ multiplex PCR was the method, and the copy in TCRdb shows in-frame clones only, minus some. The sample has approximately 120,000 clones, around two thirds seen once. Study-wide findings and caveats: An observed cluster of highly shared sequence variants was recorded as a likely sequencing artifact. Follow-up analysis later connected one missense variant in DCLRE1C with trimming of TCR beta V- and J-genes.

The CDR3 runs to 15 residues. Germline V gene lookup returns CDR1 MGHRA and CDR2 YSYEKL. Trimming took 3 bases from V and 1 from J, leaving 10 bases between them. This clone has more than one count but fewer than ten. Its antigen is unknown. The chain recombines TRBV4-1 with TRBJ1-5, with TRBD1 as a possible D gene (6 bases). Sequenced input: PBMCs. This clonotype was obtained from a man between 60 and 75 years old in good health and CMV-seropositive. CDR3 sequence: CASSHRQASNQPQHF. The CDR3 region has the DNA TGCGCCAGCAGCCATCGACAGGCCAGCAATCAGCCCCAGCATTTT.